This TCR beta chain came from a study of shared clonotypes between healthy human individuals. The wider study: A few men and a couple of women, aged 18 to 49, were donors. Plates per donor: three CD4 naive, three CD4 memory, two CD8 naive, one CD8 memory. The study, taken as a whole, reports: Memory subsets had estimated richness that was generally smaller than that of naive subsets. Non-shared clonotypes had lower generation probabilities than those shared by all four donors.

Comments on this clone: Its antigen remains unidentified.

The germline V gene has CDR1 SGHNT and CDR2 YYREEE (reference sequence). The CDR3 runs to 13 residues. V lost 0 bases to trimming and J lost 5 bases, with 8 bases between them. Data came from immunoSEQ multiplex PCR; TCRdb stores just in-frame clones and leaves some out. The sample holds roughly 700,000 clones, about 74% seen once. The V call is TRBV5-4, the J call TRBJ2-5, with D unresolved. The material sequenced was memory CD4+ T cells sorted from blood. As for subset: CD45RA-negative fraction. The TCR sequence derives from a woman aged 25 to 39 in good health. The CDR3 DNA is TGTGCCAGCAGCTTGGTAGGCAGGGAGACCCAGTACTTC. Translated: CASSLVGRETQYF.